A selection of T cell receptor beta chains follows, all from one sample in a study of CD8+CD57+ T cells in acquired aplastic anemia. TCRdb reprocessed the reads with MiXCR, giving one entry per CDR3 protein. The sample has fewer than 80,000 distinct CDR3 sequences, roughly 70% seen once. The sequencing input was sorted CD4+, CD8+, or CD8+CD57+ T cells (not recorded which) from PBMCs. The receptors were sampled from a human donor with aplastic anemia. Both conserved end residues are part of each CDR3. D genes are given only for firm matches. Clone size is shown for a subset of rows, as once, few, many or a class of expanded clone.

TRBV5-8,TRBJ1-1,NA,NA,CASRLMGYTEAFF,TGTGCCAGCAGATTGATGGGGTACACTGAAGCTTTCTTT
TRBV4-1,TRBJ2-5,once,NA,CASSQFQAQETQYF,TGCGCCAGCAGCCAATTCCAGGCTCAAGAGACCCAGTACTTC
TRBV19,TRBJ1-1,many,NA,CASSMSGYTEAFF,TGTGCCAGTAGTATGTCCGGGTACACTGAAGCTTTCTTT
TRBV25-1,TRBJ2-1,NA,TRBD2,CASIPSGGMSSYNEQFF,TGTGCCAGCATCCCTAGCGGGGGGATGAGCTCCTACAATGAGCAGTTCTTC
TRBV4-1,TRBJ2-7,many,NA,CASSQETGPYEQYF,TGCGCCAGCAGCCAAGAAACGGGACCTTACGAGCAGTACTTC
TRBV24-1,TRBJ2-3,NA,NA,CATSDFWDSTDTQYF,TGTGCCACCAGTGATTTCTGGGACAGCACAGATACGCAGTATTTT
TRBV29-1,TRBJ2-1,NA,NA,CSVEDSGSSNEQFF,TGCAGCGTTGAAGATTCAGGCAGTTCCAATGAGCAGTTCTTC
TRBV20-1,TRBJ2-7,NA,TRBD2,CSARVLAGDEQYF,TGCAGTGCTAGAGTACTAGCGGGCGACGAGCAGTACTTC
TRBV7-8,TRBJ2-5,NA,TRBD1,CASSEPTGGIETQYF,TGTGCCAGCAGCGAACCGACAGGGGGCATAGAGACCCAGTACTTC
TRBV29-1,TRBJ2-2,once,TRBD1,CSVETGYTGELFF,TGCAGCGTTGAGACAGGGTACACCGGGGAGCTGTTTTTT
TRBV7-9,TRBJ2-7,NA,NA,CASSALSASYEQYF,TGTGCCAGCAGCGCATTGTCGGCATCCTACGAGCAGTACTTC
TRBV19,TRBJ2-7,NA,NA,CASSEDITYEQYF,TGTGCCAGTAGTGAGGACATTACCTACGAGCAGTACTTC
TRBV30,TRBJ1-2,NA,NA,CAWSSDLWGYTF,TGTGCCTGGAGTTCAGACCTATGGGGCTACACCTTC
TRBV5-5,TRBJ2-7,NA,TRBD1,CASSLGDSSYEQYF,TGTGCCAGCAGCTTGGGGGACAGCTCCTACGAGCAGTACTTC
TRBV19,TRBJ2-7,many,TRBD2,CASSILGEGRNEQYF,TGTGCCAGTAGTATTTTGGGGGAGGGCCGAAACGAGCAGTACTTC
TRBV11-2,TRBJ2-2,few,NA,CASSFPPAGRPGTGELFF,TGTGCCAGCAGCTTTCCTCCGGCGGGCCGTCCGGGGACCGGGGAGCTGTTTTTT
TRBV19,TRBJ1-6,NA,NA,CASSSSPGQIASPLHF,TGTGCCAGTAGCTCTTCCCCCGGACAGATAGCCTCACCCCTCCACTTT
TRBV20-1,TRBJ2-3,NA,TRBD1,CSARPRGLDTQYF,TGCAGTGCTAGACCCAGGGGGCTCGATACGCAGTATTTT
TRBV2,TRBJ1-5,NA,NA,CASSVRSNQPQHF,TGTGCCAGCAGTGTCAGGAGCAATCAGCCCCAGCATTTT
TRBV10-3,TRBJ1-6,NA,NA,CAIRAGAWDNSPLHF,TGTGCCATCAGAGCTGGGGCATGGGATAATTCACCCCTCCACTTT
TRBV29-1,TRBJ2-7,once,TRBD2,CSVEFGGKSSYEQYF,TGCAGCGTTGAATTCGGGGGGAAGAGCTCCTACGAGCAGTACTTC
TRBV20-1,TRBJ1-4,NA,NA,CSAIMPGTKEKLFF,TGCAGTGCAATAATGCCAGGGACCAAGGAAAAACTGTTTTTT
TRBV29-1,TRBJ2-1,many,TRBD2,CSVGGLAGADKQFF,TGCAGCGTTGGGGGACTAGCGGGGGCTGATAAGCAGTTCTTC
TRBV24-1,TRBJ2-7,NA,TRBD1,CASSGQGAWEQYF,TGTGCCAGCAGTGGACAGGGGGCATGGGAGCAGTACTTC
TRBV24-1,TRBJ2-1,few,TRBD2,CATSDFGLADTDEQFF,TGTGCCACCAGTGATTTTGGGCTAGCGGATACGGATGAGCAGTTCTTC
TRBV7-8,TRBJ2-3,NA,NA,CASSSGGTQYF,TGTGCCAGCAGCTCAGGGGGGACGCAGTATTTT
TRBV7-8,TRBJ2-1,NA,TRBD2,CASNRLADYSEQFF,TGTGCCAGCAACCGGCTAGCGGACTACAGTGAGCAGTTCTTC
TRBV20-1,TRBJ2-3,NA,TRBD1,CSAREDRGADTQYF,TGCAGTGCTAGAGAGGACAGGGGCGCAGATACGCAGTATTTT
TRBV10-3,TRBJ1-1,NA,NA,CAISRTEMNTEAFF,TGTGCCATCAGTCGGACGGAAATGAACACTGAAGCTTTCTTT